The 32 T cell receptor beta chains below all came from one sample that was sequenced in a study of response to subunit inactivated influenza vaccine (dated 2018 in TCRdb). Libraries were built with RT-PCR. Sequencer: Illumina HiSeq 2500. TCRdb trimmed the raw reads at Q25, called clones with MiXCR and kept productive beta chains. Rows with one shared CDR3 protein collapse into an entry with the most common genes and DNA. The sample table contains 500,000 to 650,000 distinct CDR3 sequences; only one count was recorded for 6% to 9% of them. Jointly, the top ten make up 13% of the sample. Specimen: PBMCs from blood, collected approximately 25 months after vaccination. These receptors originate from a man in his fifties or sixties who received an inactivated influenza vaccine. Donor details come from another sample of the same person, matched by shared clones.

The rearrangement links TRBV20-1 to TRBJ1-3; D not resolved. This CDR3 is 15 amino acids long. Trimming removed 2 bases from V and 7 bases from J, with 18 bases in between. Germline CDR1 is DFQATT and CDR2 is SNEGSKA (reference sequence). CDR3 DNA sequence: TGCAGTGCTAGACCCCCCGGCGCCTTGGGGAACACCATATATTTT. It is translated as CSARPPGALGNTIYF.

The V gene is TRBV5-1, the J gene TRBJ2-5; 7 bases are shared with TRBD2. CDR3 size: 15 residues. The V and J ends lost 0 bases and 2 bases, in that order; junction bases with no gene match: 4. Germline V lookup: CDR1 SGHRS, CDR2 YFSETQ. The CDR3: CASSLDPGLQETQYF. In DNA, the CDR3 is TGCGCCAGCAGCTTGGATCCGGGACTACAAGAGACCCAGTACTTC. Full variable domain (outside the CDR3, taken from reference TRBV5-1 and TRBJ2-5): KAGVTQTPRYLIKTRGQQVTLSCSPISGHRSVSWYQQTPGQGLQFLFEYFSETQRNKGNFPGRFSGRQFSNSRSEMNVSTLELGDSALYLCASSLDPGLQETQYFGPGTRLLVL.

This clonotype has ten or more counts. V and J are TRBV11-2 and TRBJ2-2; D not certain. V lost 1 base and J lost 4, with 16 bases in between. The CDR3 covers 17 residues. Germline CDR1 reads SGHAT; CDR2 reads FQNNGV. CDR3 sequence (DNA): TGTGCCAGCAGCTTAGGATATTCCGGTTCGGCCACCGGGGAGCTGTTTTTT. As protein: CASSLGYSGSATGELFF.

In this sample, this clonotype turned up a few times. V is TRBV20-1 and J is TRBJ2-3, with D perhaps matching TRBD2 (5 bases). The V end was cut by 6 bases, the J end by 2 bases, with 15 bases between. The germline CDR1 and CDR2 sequences are DFQATT and SNEGSKA (reference sequence). There are 14 residues in the CDR3. CDR3: CSATPASHTDTQYF. The CDR3 DNA reads as TGCAGTGCCACCCCGGCTAGCCACACAGATACGCAGTATTTT.

This clonotype was counted ten times or more. The rearrangement links TRBV5-1 to TRBJ2-7; the match to TRBD1 covers 8 bases. V trimming: 7 bases; J trimming: 4 bases; junction bases outside the gene matches: 7. Germline V gives CDR1 SGHRS, CDR2 YFSETQ. The CDR3 runs 13 residues. The CDR3 DNA follows: TGCGCCAGCTCCGGGACAGGTTTGTACGAGCAGTACTTC. It yields the protein CASSGTGLYEQYF.

This clonotype occurred a few times. The chain links TRBV7-8 to TRBJ2-7; 8 nucleotides align to TRBD2. The CDR3 spans 15 residues. Germline CDR1 and CDR2: SGHVS and FQNEAQ. Trimming removed 2 bases from V and 2 bases from J; junction bases left unmatched: 5. This CDR3 reads CASSLPGGTTYEQYF. The CDR3 DNA sequence: TGTGCCAGCAGCTTACCGGGGGGGACCACCTACGAGCAGTACTTC. The full variable domain, in which reference TRBV7-8 and TRBJ2-7 provide the parts outside the CDR3, is GAGVSQSPRYKVAKRGQDVALRCDPISGHVSLFWYQQALGQGPEFLTYFQNEAQLDKSGLPSDRFFAERPEGSVSTLKIQRTQQEDSAVYLCASSLPGGTTYEQYFGPGTRLTVT.

This clonotype has a count of ten or more. The chain recombines TRBV6-6 with TRBJ2-7, with D uncertain. CDR3 length: 13 amino acids. Germline CDR1 is MNHNY and CDR2 is SVGAGI (reference sequence). Trimming cost V 2 bases and J 0 bases, with 5 bases left between them. The CDR3 spells CASSYAASYEQYF. In DNA form, the CDR3 reads TGTGCCAGCAGTTACGCGGCCTCCTACGAGCAGTACTTC.

The rearrangement links TRBV5-5 to TRBJ2-1; 9 nucleotides agree with TRBD2. Germline loops: CDR1 SGHKS, CDR2 YYEKEE (reference sequence). CDR3 length: 16 amino acids. With V trimmed by 0 bases and J by 7 bases, 8 bases remained unmatched. CDR3 amino acids: CASSLAPTSGLNEQFF. The CDR3 DNA is TGTGCCAGCAGCTTGGCGCCGACTAGCGGCCTTAATGAGCAGTTCTTC.

This clonotype was detected many times. This CDR3 reads CASSVAPAGELDTQYF. CDR3 bases: TGTGCCAGCAGCGTAGCTCCGGCGGGAGAGTTAGATACGCAGTATTTT. This rearrangement joins TRBV9 to TRBJ2-3, with TRBD2 matching 7 bases. Germline V CDR1 and CDR2: SGDLS, YYNGEE. Trimming at V came to 0 bases and at J to 5 bases, leaving 9 bases not matched to a gene. The CDR3 consists of 16 residues.

This clonotype was recorded at least ten times. The chain has TRBV3-1 and TRBJ2-1, with D tentatively TRBD1 (7 bases). The CDR3 sequence is 14 residues long. The germline CDR1 and CDR2 sequences are LGHDT and YNNKEL (reference sequence). The V and J ends lost 2 bases and 6 bases respectively, with 11 bases between them. The CDR3 DNA sequence: TGTGCCAGCAGCCAACAGGGGGGCCGCAATGAGCAGTTCTTC. This gives the protein CASSQQGGRNEQFF.

This clonotype has more than one count but fewer than ten. The V gene is TRBV20-1, the J gene TRBJ2-1, with TRBD1 identical over 10 bases. Germline CDR1 DFQATT, CDR2 SNEGSKA (reference sequence). After removal of 4 bases from V and 6 bases from J, the junction contained 6 bases not matched to a gene. This CDR3 is 14 amino acids long. The CDR3 sequence: CSATDRGQFNEQFF. CDR3 DNA: TGCAGTGCTACCGACAGGGGGCAATTCAATGAGCAGTTCTTC.

The rearrangement uses TRBV28 and TRBJ2-7, with TRBD1 as a possible D gene (5 bases). V was clipped by 5 bases and J by 3 bases, with 23 bases between them. The CDR3 runs to 17 residues. Germline CDR1 and CDR2: MDHEN and SYDVKM. The CDR3 coding sequence is TGTGCCAGCAGTACGCCGTTGATTAGGGGAAAATACTACGAGCAGTACTTC. Its protein product is CASSTPLIRGKYYEQYF.

The CDR3 is CASAAATNRPEQYF. In nucleotides, the CDR3 is TGTGCCAGCGCCGCGGCGACCAACCGCCCCGAGCAGTACTTC. The V and J genes are TRBV7-2 and TRBJ2-7; D unclear. The CDR3 runs 14 residues. From germline, CDR1 is SGHTA and CDR2 FQGNSA. V shed 8 bases and J shed 6 bases, with 20 bases lying between them. The whole variable domain, remainder taken from reference TRBV7-2 and TRBJ2-7, is GAGVSQSPSNKVTEKGKDVELRCDPISGHTALYWYRQSLGQGLEFLIYFQGNSAPDKSGLPSDRFSAERTGGSVSTLTIQRTQQEDSAVYLCASAAATNRPEQYFGPGTRLTVT.

This clonotype was counted only a few times. The CDR3, as DNA: TGCAGTGCTACCTACCGGGACTCCACCTACGAGCAGTACTTC. The encoded protein is CSATYRDSTYEQYF. The rearrangement links TRBV20-1 to TRBJ2-7; D is possibly TRBD2 (6 bases). Between the trimmed V and J ends, which lost 4 bases and 2 bases, there was a span of 15 bases. Per the germline V gene, CDR1 is DFQATT and CDR2 is SNEGSKA (reference sequence). The CDR3 contains 14 residues.

This clonotype was counted a few times. The CDR3 here is CSARTGESGEAFF. CDR3 DNA sequence: TGCAGCGCCAGGACAGGGGAGTCCGGTGAAGCTTTCTTT. V usage is TRBV29-1 and J usage is TRBJ1-1; 9 bases align to TRBD1. J was trimmed by 7 bases and V by 7 bases; bases with no gene match: 10. Germline V gives CDR1 SQVTM, CDR2 ANQGSEA. CDR3 length equals 13 residues. Variable domain in full (rest from reference TRBV29-1 and TRBJ1-1): SAVISQKPSRDICQRGTSLTIQCQVDSQVTMMFWYRQQPGQSLTLIATANQGSEATYESGFVIDKFPISRPNLTFSTLTVSNMSPEDSSIYLCSARTGESGEAFFGQGTRLTVV.

In DNA form, the CDR3 reads TGCGCCAGCAGCCCGGAGGGGGCGAACACCGGGGAGCTGTTTTTT. Encoded protein: CASSPEGANTGELFF. The genes are TRBV5-1 and TRBJ2-2; possibly TRBD1 or TRBD2 for D (6 bases each). Germline CDR1 reads SGHRS; CDR2 reads YFSETQ. The CDR3 totals 15 residues. The germline V and J ends were trimmed by 4 bases and 0 bases, with 10 bases remaining between them.

This clonotype showed up many times. The J gene is TRBJ2-1, the V gene TRBV5-1; possibly TRBD2 for D (5 bases). This CDR3 is built from 14 residues. V lost 4 bases and J lost 5, with 13 bases in between. Germline V gene data show CDR1 as SGHRS and CDR2 as YFSETQ. The CDR3 bases are TGCGCCAGCAGCCAAACTAGAGACAACAATGAGCAGTTCTTC. It translates to CASSQTRDNNEQFF.

In its sample, this clonotype was seen a few times. The J gene is TRBJ1-2, the V gene TRBV6-1; 9 bases map to TRBD1. The CDR3 has 14 amino acids. Germline lookup yields CDR1 MNHNS and CDR2 SASEGT. Trimming cost V 6 bases and J 8 bases; bases outside gene matches: 10. CDR3 DNA: TGTGCCAGCAGACGCAGCGGGGACAGGGAGGGCTACACCTTC. Amino acid sequence: CASRRSGDREGYTF.

CDR3 nucleotides: TGTGCCAGCAGTTTCCGCGGAGCCAAAAACATTCAGTACTTC. The encoded protein is CASSFRGAKNIQYF. The chain combines TRBV6-5 with TRBJ2-4; D remains ambiguous. V was pared by 4 bases and J by 0 bases, with 7 bases between. The length of the CDR3 is 14 residues. Germline V gene data show CDR1 as MNHEY and CDR2 as SVGAGI.

This clonotype was detected many times. CDR3 loop: CASSLGQGGPQHF. The DNA for the CDR3 is TGTGCCAGCAGTTTGGGACAGGGAGGTCCCCAGCATTTT. The chain links TRBV12-3 or TRBV12-4 to TRBJ1-5; 9 nucleotides align to TRBD1. The CDR3 runs 13 residues. J gave up 10 bases and V 3 bases, and 4 bases lay outside the gene matches.

For the CDR3, the DNA is TGCAGCGTCGTGACACCGGCGGCCTACGAGCAGTACTTC. Translating it yields CSVVTPAAYEQYF. The chain links TRBV29-1 to TRBJ2-7; D call uncertain. The germline V gene encodes CDR1 SQVTM and CDR2 ANQGSEA. Trimming shortened V by 6 bases and J by 2 bases, and 14 bases separated the two germline ends. The CDR3 covers 13 residues.

The chain joins TRBV2 to TRBJ2-2; D not certain. This CDR3 comprises 11 residues. In germline, CDR1 is SNHLY, CDR2 FYNNEI. Trimming stripped 10 bases from V and 6 bases from J, with 9 bases between. The CDR3 coding sequence is TGTGCCACTACCAGGTCCGGGGAGCTGTTTTTT. Translation: CATTRSGELFF.

This clonotype was seen more than once but under ten times. The chain joins TRBV15 to TRBJ2-7, with D hard to call. The V gene lost 1 base and the J gene lost 3 bases, with 4 bases spanning the gap. CDR1 and CDR2 from the germline V gene are LNHNV and YYDKDF (reference sequence). The CDR3 covers 12 residues. In DNA, the CDR3 is TGTGCCACCAGCAGAGCAGGCTACGAGCAGTACTTC. Protein product: CATSRAGYEQYF.

This clonotype was seen a few times. The chain couples TRBV4-3 to TRBJ1-3; D gene uncertain. The CDR3 has 15 amino acids. Per the germline V gene, CDR1 is LGHNA and CDR2 is YSLEER. V shed 1 base and J shed 0 bases, with 7 bases lying between them. As DNA, the CDR3 is TGCGCCAGCAGCCAAGGACACAGCTCTGGAAACACCATATATTTT. Translating gives CASSQGHSSGNTIYF.

This clonotype was detected ten times or more. The chain carries TRBV27 and TRBJ1-5; tentatively, D is TRBD1 (6 bases). Trimming cost V 8 bases and J 4 bases, with 15 bases left between them. Germline CDR1 reads MNHEY; CDR2 reads SMNVEV (reference sequence). The CDR3 loop spans 14 amino acids. CDR3 sequence reads: CASPSRDINQPQHF. DNA for the CDR3: TGTGCCAGCCCGTCCCGGGACATAAATCAGCCCCAGCATTTT.

This clonotype was seen only a few times. The chain is built from TRBV6-6 and TRBJ2-7, with TRBD1 matching 9 bases. Germline CDR1 is MNHNY and CDR2 is SVGAGI (reference sequence). The CDR3 is 13 amino acids. The trim removed 4 bases at V and 9 bases at J, leaving 7 bases unmatched. The CDR3 coding sequence is TGTGCCAGCAGTTTTGGACAGGGGCGTCGGCAGTACTTC. Translation: CASSFGQGRRQYF.

This clonotype was found many times. The V gene is TRBV27, the J gene TRBJ1-1, with unresolved D. Trimming removed 3 bases from V and 2 bases from J, with 7 bases in between. Germline V lookup: CDR1 MNHEY, CDR2 SMNVEV (reference sequence). The CDR3 totals 13 residues. The CDR3 loop is CASSFSDNTEAFF. In DNA, the CDR3 is TGTGCCAGCAGTTTTTCCGATAACACTGAAGCTTTCTTT.

This rearrangement joins TRBV20-1 to TRBJ2-3; possible D gene TRBD2, 6 bases. V lost 5 bases and J lost 6, with 18 bases in between. The germline CDR1 and CDR2 sequences are DFQATT and SNEGSKA (reference sequence). The CDR3 extends over 14 amino acids. The CDR3 sequence is CSAQLATRRDTQYF. For the CDR3, the DNA is TGCAGTGCTCAACTAGCAACTCGGCGGGATACGCAGTATTTT.

This clonotype came up many times. V usage is TRBV3-1 and J usage is TRBJ1-2; D is undetermined. The CDR3 is 14 amino acids. The germline V and J ends were trimmed by 0 bases and 0 bases, with 5 bases remaining between them. The germline V gene encodes CDR1 LGHDT and CDR2 YNNKEL (reference sequence). The CDR3 DNA is TGTGCCAGCAGCCAAGATCCAGCTAACTATGGCTACACCTTC. Translated, it gives CASSQDPANYGYTF.

This clonotype occurred a few times. The chain employs TRBV20-1 and TRBJ1-6, with a tentative D call TRBD1 (5 bases). This CDR3 comprises 13 residues. Germline V gene data show CDR1 as DFQATT and CDR2 as SNEGSKA (reference sequence). Trimming left V 6 bases short and J 5 bases short, with 11 bases between. The CDR3 bases are TGCAGTGCAGTGACAGACGATAATTCACCCCTCCACTTT. Its protein is CSAVTDDNSPLHF.

This clonotype was seen many times. The rearrangement links TRBV7-2 to TRBJ2-1; TRBD2 matches 12 bases. CDR1 and CDR2 from the germline V gene are SGHTA and FQGNSA. Germline trimming cut 1 base from V and 0 bases from J; bases unmatched to any gene: 13. The length of the CDR3 is 21 residues. For the CDR3, the DNA is TGTGCCAGCAGCTTAGTCGCGGGACTAGCGGGTGATGAATTCTCCTACAATGAGCAGTTCTTC. Amino acid sequence: CASSLVAGLAGDEFSYNEQFF.

This clonotype has more than one count but fewer than ten. The genes are TRBV14 and TRBJ2-7; D may be TRBD1 (6 bases). This CDR3 has 13 amino acids. The ends were cut back, 4 bases at V and 5 bases at J, with 12 bases in the middle. The V gene's germline CDR1 is SGHDN and CDR2 FVKESK. The CDR3 nucleotides read TGTGCCAGCAGCCGGGATTACAGGGACGAGCAGTACTTC. As protein: CASSRDYRDEQYF.